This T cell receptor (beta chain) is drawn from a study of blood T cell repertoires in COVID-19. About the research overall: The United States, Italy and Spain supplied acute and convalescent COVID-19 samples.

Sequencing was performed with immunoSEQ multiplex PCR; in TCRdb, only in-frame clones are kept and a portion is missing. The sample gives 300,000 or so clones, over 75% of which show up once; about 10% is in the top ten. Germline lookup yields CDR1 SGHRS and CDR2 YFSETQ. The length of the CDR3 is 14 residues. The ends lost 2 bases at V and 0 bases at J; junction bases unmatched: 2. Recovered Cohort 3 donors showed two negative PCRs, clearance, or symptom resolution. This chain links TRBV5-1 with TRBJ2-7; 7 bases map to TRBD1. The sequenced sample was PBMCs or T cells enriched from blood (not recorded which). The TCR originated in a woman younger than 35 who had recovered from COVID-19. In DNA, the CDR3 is TGCGCCAGCAGCTTCGGGACAGTCTCCTACGAGCAGTACTTC. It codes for CASSFGTVSYEQYF.